The 4 T cell receptor beta chains below come from one sample, sequenced in a study of T cell repertoires in cytomegalovirus infection. TCRdb re-derived calls from the reads in MiXCR, one entry per CDR3 protein. The sample has a few hundred thousand distinct CDR3 sequences; about 15% are singletons. Source material: CD8+ T cells from PBMCs. The receptors derive from a human donor in good health (CMV status not recorded). Some clones in this sample may be carry-over from other donors' samples.

This clonotype was observed many times. This chain uses TRBV7-9 with TRBJ2-1, with D perhaps TRBD1 (5 bases). V was pared by 7 bases and J by 4 bases, with 14 bases between. Germline CDR1 reads SEHNR; CDR2 reads FQNEAQ (reference sequence). This CDR3 is 14 amino acids long. In DNA form, the CDR3 reads TGTGCCAGCAATGGGCAGGGATGGTACAATGAGCAGTTCTTC. Protein sequence: CASNGQGWYNEQFF.

This clonotype was seen ten or more times. The V and J genes are TRBV7-8 and TRBJ1-5; 9 bases agree with TRBD1. The trim removed 1 base at V and 7 bases at J, leaving 8 bases unmatched. The CDR3 contains 16 residues. CDR1 is SGHVS and CDR2 is FQNEAQ in the germline V gene. In DNA form, the CDR3 reads TGTGCCAGCAGCTTAGAGGGACAGGGCAAATGGCAGCCCCAGCATTTT. It is translated as CASSLEGQGKWQPQHF.

The rearrangement links TRBV4-3 to TRBJ2-2; tentative D call: TRBD1 (6 bases). The CDR3 sequence is 13 residues long. Germline V gene sequence: CDR1 LGHNA, CDR2 YSLEER. Trimming took 6 bases from V and 6 from J, leaving 11 bases between them. The CDR3 bases are TGCGCCAGCAGAGGGCAGGGGTCCGGGGAGCTGTTTTTT. It translates to CASRGQGSGELFF.

This clonotype was observed many times. The rearrangement joins TRBV7-8 to TRBJ2-5; 7 nucleotides line up with TRBD2. The CDR3 covers 15 residues. The germline gives CDR1 SGHVS, CDR2 FQNEAQ. V lost 3 bases, J lost 2 bases, and 6 bases stayed unmatched. The CDR3 here is CASSFLPSGQETQYF. As DNA, the CDR3 is TGTGCCAGCAGCTTTTTGCCTAGCGGTCAAGAGACCCAGTACTTC.